Listed below are T cell receptor beta chains from one sample, sequenced in a study of T cell responses to AZD1222 COVID-19 vaccine. Using immunoSEQ multiplex PCR, the repertoire was profiled, and TCRdb retains in-frame clones only, with some absent. The sample lists 95,000 to 150,000 clones, about 90% occurring once. The sequences come from peripheral blood, collected on day 0 of AZD1222 vaccination. These receptors were collected from an adult in good health. The CDR3 runs from the conserved cysteine through the conserved F or W. The order of the fields is D gene, J gene, V gene, clone size, CDR3 protein, CDR3 DNA. D genes are given only for firm matches. Size is omitted from some rows. Given values are once, few, many or a class for expanded clones.

-,TRBJ1-6,TRBV19,few,CASSIKQGGSPLHF,TGTGCCAGTAGTATCAAACAGGGAGGTTCACCCCTCCACTTT
TRBD2,TRBJ2-3,TRBV6-1,-,CASSAAGGPDTQYF,TGTGCCAGCAGTGCAGCGGGAGGGCCAGATACGCAGTATTTT
-,TRBJ2-2,TRBV6-5,-,CASRILASGELFF,TGTGCCAGCAGAATTCTAGCGTCCGGGGAGCTGTTTTTT
TRBD1,TRBJ1-6,TRBV11-1,-,CASSGQGFYNSPLHF,TGTGCCAGCAGCGGACAGGGTTTCTATAATTCACCCCTCCACTTT
TRBD1,TRBJ1-5,TRBV19,-,CASTGTGGHQPQHF,TGTGCCAGTACCGGGACAGGGGGGCATCAGCCCCAGCATTTT
-,TRBJ1-2,TRBV18,-,CASSPDRNYGYTF,TGTGCCAGCTCGCCAGACAGGAACTATGGCTACACCTTC
TRBD2,TRBJ2-7,TRBV6-5,-,CASSLMLAGGYEQYF,TGTGCCAGCAGCCTCATGCTAGCGGGGGGATACGAGCAGTACTTC
TRBD1,TRBJ1-2,TRBV30,-,CAWSQTGGNYGYTF,TGTGCCTGGAGCCAGACAGGGGGCAACTATGGCTACACCTTC
-,TRBJ1-5,TRBV24-1,-,CATSDPSGNQPQHF,TGTGCCACCAGTGATCCCTCGGGCAATCAGCCCCAGCATTTT
-,TRBJ2-5,TRBV7-9,-,CASSLEGGETQYF,TGTGCCAGCAGCTTAGAGGGGGGAGAGACCCAGTACTTC
-,TRBJ1-1,TRBV13,-,CASSPLAENTEAFF,TGTGCCAGCAGCCCCCTCGCGGAGAACACTGAAGCTTTCTTT